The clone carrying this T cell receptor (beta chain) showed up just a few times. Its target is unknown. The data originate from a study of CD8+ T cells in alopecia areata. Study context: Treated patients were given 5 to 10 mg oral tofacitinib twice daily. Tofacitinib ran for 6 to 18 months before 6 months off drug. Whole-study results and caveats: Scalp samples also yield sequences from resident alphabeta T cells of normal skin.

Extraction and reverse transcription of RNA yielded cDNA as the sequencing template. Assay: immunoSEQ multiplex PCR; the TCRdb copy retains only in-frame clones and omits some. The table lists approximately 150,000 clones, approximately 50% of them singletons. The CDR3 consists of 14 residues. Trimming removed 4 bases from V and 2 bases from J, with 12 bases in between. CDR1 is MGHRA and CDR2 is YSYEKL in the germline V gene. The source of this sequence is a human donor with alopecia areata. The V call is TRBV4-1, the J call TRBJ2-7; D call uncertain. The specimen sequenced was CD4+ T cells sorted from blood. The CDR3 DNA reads TGCGCCAGCAGCCCGGCCCCGAGGACCTACGAGCAGTACTTC. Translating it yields CASSPAPRTYEQYF.